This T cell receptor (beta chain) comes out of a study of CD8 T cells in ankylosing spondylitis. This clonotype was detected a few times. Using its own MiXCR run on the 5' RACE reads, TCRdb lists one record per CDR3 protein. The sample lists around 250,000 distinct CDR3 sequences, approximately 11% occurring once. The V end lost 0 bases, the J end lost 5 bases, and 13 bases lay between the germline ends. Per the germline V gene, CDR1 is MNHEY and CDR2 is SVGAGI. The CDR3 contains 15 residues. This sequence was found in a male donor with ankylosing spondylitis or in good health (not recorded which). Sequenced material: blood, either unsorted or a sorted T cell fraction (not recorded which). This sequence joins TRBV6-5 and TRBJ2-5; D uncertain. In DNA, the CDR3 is TGTGCCAGCAGTTACTCGCCCGTGGTGTGGGAGACCCAGTACTTC. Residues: CASSYSPVVWETQYF.